The text below deals with one T cell receptor (beta chain). Its antigen is as yet unknown. The CDR3 covers 15 residues. Germline CDR1 and CDR2: LGHNA and YSLEER. Trimming removed 6 bases from V and 7 bases from J, with 21 bases in between. These data originate in a study of T cell responses to AZD1222 COVID-19 vaccine. Study-wide results and caveats: Increased Spike-specific TCR breadth and depth were observed after two AZD1222 doses.

The protocol was immunoSEQ multiplex PCR, while the TCRdb copy is restricted to in-frame clones and leaves out a portion. The data hold 250,000 to 300,000 clones, with around 93% observed a single time. J is TRBJ1-2 and V is TRBV4-3, with TRBD1 as a possible D gene (5 bases). The receptor was derived from an adult who received the AZD1222 COVID-19 vaccine. The sequencing here drew on peripheral blood, taken 28 days after the second AZD1222 dose. CDR3 nucleotides: TGCGCCAGCAGTCTACGCGTGGGGGAGGCCGGTGGCTACACCTTC. Translating it yields CASSLRVGEAGGYTF.